A selection of T cell receptor beta chains follows, all from one sample in a study of lymphopenia after photon versus proton radiotherapy. Data came from immunoSEQ multiplex PCR; TCRdb stores just in-frame clones and leaves some out. This table has roughly 53,000 clones, around 88% appearing once. The sample consisted of peripheral blood, taken from a patient treated with photon-based radiotherapy. The receptors derive from a man in his fifties with gastric cancer. CDR3s include the opening cysteine and the closing phenylalanine or tryptophan. D genes are given only for firm matches. Size values are once, few and many counts, or a class for expanded clones, and some rows have none.

TRBV6-6,13,TRBJ1-1,TRBD1,NA,CASSSAGTGTAFF,TGTGCCAGCAGTTCCGCCGGGACAGGGACAGCTTTCTTT
TRBV30,13,TRBJ2-1,TRBD2,once,CAWSGRADNEQFF,TGTGCCTGGAGCGGGAGGGCCGACAATGAGCAGTTCTTC
TRBV6-1,13,TRBJ1-1,NA,NA,CASSPQANTEAFF,TGTGCCAGCAGTCCCCAGGCGAACACTGAAGCTTTCTTT
TRBV6-1,17,TRBJ2-6,NA,NA,CASSEWGGDSGANVLTF,TGTGCCAGCAGTGAGTGGGGCGGGGACTCTGGGGCCAACGTCCTGACTTTC
TRBV4-1,18,TRBJ2-1,TRBD2,NA,CASSQRGVRLAGGYEQFF,TGCGCCAGCAGCCAGAGGGGGGTGCGGCTAGCGGGCGGATATGAGCAGTTCTTC
TRBV28,15,TRBJ2-7,TRBD1,NA,CASSPGTGAFYEQYF,TGTGCCAGCAGCCCAGGGACAGGGGCTTTTTACGAGCAGTACTTC
TRBV18,15,TRBJ1-1,NA,NA,CASSPQERRGTEAFF,TGTGCCAGCTCACCACAGGAAAGAAGGGGCACTGAAGCTTTCTTT
TRBV4-2,17,TRBJ2-1,TRBD1,NA,CASSQDPGTVSYNEQFF,TGTGCCAGCAGCCAAGATCCTGGGACAGTCTCCTACAATGAGCAGTTCTTC
TRBV28,15,TRBJ1-4,NA,NA,CASSPAGGAGEKLFF,TGTGCCAGCAGCCCGGCGGGGGGGGCGGGTGAAAAACTGTTTTTT
TRBV4-1,16,TRBJ2-7,TRBD1,NA,CASSQGPGQSVYEQYF,TGCGCCAGCAGCCAAGGCCCGGGACAGTCTGTCTACGAGCAGTACTTC
TRBV6-5,15,TRBJ1-3,TRBD1,NA,CASSYQGASGNTIYF,TGTGCCAGCAGTTATCAGGGGGCCTCTGGAAACACCATATATTTT
TRBV7-9,16,TRBJ2-2,NA,NA,CASSARGGARTGELFF,TGTGCCAGCAGCGCCCGGGGCGGGGCGCGGACCGGGGAGCTGTTTTTT
TRBV6-5,15,TRBJ1-3,NA,few,CASSYRRFSGNTIYF,TGTGCCAGCAGTTACAGGCGGTTCTCTGGAAACACCATATATTTT
TRBV27,13,TRBJ2-7,NA,NA,CASSYRVGYEQYF,TGTGCCAGCAGTTACAGGGTCGGCTACGAGCAGTACTTC
TRBV5-6,12,TRBJ1-2,NA,NA,CASSTEGYGYTF,TGTGCCAGCAGCACAGAGGGGTATGGCTACACCTTC
TRBV30,13,TRBJ1-2,TRBD1,NA,CASRTGRNYGYTF,TGTGCCTCCCGGACAGGCCGAAACTATGGCTACACCTTC
TRBV12-5,19,TRBJ2-2,NA,NA,CASGLAPHADSDYTGELFF,TGTGCTAGTGGTTTGGCCCCCCACGCGGACTCCGATTACACCGGGGAGCTGTTTTTT
TRBV6-5,15,TRBJ1-1,NA,NA,CASSYSITGNTEAFF,TGTGCCAGCAGTTACTCGATCACAGGGAACACTGAAGCTTTCTTT
TRBV5-1,18,TRBJ2-7,NA,NA,CASSPWGARRESSYEQYF,TGCGCCAGCAGCCCGTGGGGGGCGCGGCGGGAGAGCTCCTACGAGCAGTACTTC
TRBV18,16,TRBJ2-1,TRBD1,once,CASSPPPRGLYNEQFF,TGTGCCAGCTCACCACCGCCCAGGGGGCTCTACAATGAGCAGTTCTTC
TRBV6-5,14,TRBJ2-7,NA,NA,CASSYGPVQSEQYF,TGTGCCAGCAGTTATGGACCCGTCCAGAGCGAGCAGTACTTC
TRBV30,12,TRBJ2-3,NA,NA,CAWNPYLDTQYF,TGTGCCTGGAATCCATATCTAGATACGCAGTATTTT
TRBV5-1,16,TRBJ2-2,NA,NA,CASSLAAVANTGELFF,TGCGCCAGCAGCTTGGCCGCGGTCGCGAACACCGGGGAGCTGTTTTTT
TRBV6-4,16,TRBJ2-1,NA,NA,CASSDSASASYNEQFF,TGTGCCAGCAGTGACTCTGCTAGCGCTTCCTACAATGAGCAGTTCTTC
TRBV18,13,TRBJ1-6,NA,NA,CASSPDSNSPLHF,TGTGCCAGCTCACCGGACAGTAATTCACCCCTCCACTTT
TRBV11-2,17,TRBJ2-7,TRBD2,NA,CASRDIAGRPNDYEQYF,TGTGCCAGCAGGGATATAGCGGGCAGACCAAATGACTACGAGCAGTACTTC
TRBV18,14,TRBJ2-2,NA,once,CASSNGQQTGELFF,TGTGCCAGCTCAAACGGACAGCAGACCGGGGAGCTGTTTTTT
TRBV6-6,16,TRBJ1-1,TRBD1,NA,CASSYWDRGKRTEAFF,TGTGCCAGCAGTTACTGGGACAGGGGGAAACGGACTGAAGCTTTCTTT